The text below deals with one T cell receptor (beta chain). No antigen is known for it. The sample holds no much larger clone one base away, and base qualities are not on file. The CDR3 sequence holds 14 residues, the cysteine and phenylalanine included. The read is trimmed to its CDR3 DNA, 42 bases read in frame from base 1. In the germline V gene (reference sequence), CDR1 corresponds to PRHDT and CDR2 to FYEKMQ. Ends trimmed: V by 4 bases, J by 2 bases; bases unmatched to a gene: 4. Before undergoing thyroid surgery, none of the patients had been given any kind of treatment. Using T-cell receptor beta sequencing, the researchers looked back retrospectively at clinical samples from patients, gathered between the early 2010s and the late 2010s. Libraries were constructed by PCR. The listed sequencing device is Illumina HiSeq 4000. The TCR beta-chain CDR3 region of each patient was profiled by high-throughput sequencing. Per the source publication's procedure: Drawing on CDR3 differences between clinicopathological groups, the researchers built a classifier meant to tell apart patients with distant-metastatic papillary thyroid cancer. Repertoire diversity was assessed with the Shannon index, and tumor-blood repertoire similarity with the Morisita-Horn index. TCRdb handled the public reads itself, with Q25 trimming in fastp and clone calling in MiXCR, and kept productive beta chains. None of the V and J calls come from the authors' own analysis; TCRdb made them. This sample comprises some 52,000 clones, about a sixth of them detected only once. The ten largest clones represent almost 3% of the sample.

The sample originates from a study of metastatic and nonmetastatic thyroid tumors (TCRdb year 2020). For the wider study: Repertoires were compared across peripheral blood and tumor or nodule tissue samples from malignant and benign thyroid patients.

What the authors observed across the whole study: In both blood and tumor samples, TCR beta diversity was reported to be significantly higher in malignant tumors than in benign nodules.

In this chain, TRBV13 is recombined with TRBJ2-7; TRBD1 lines up with 8 middle nucleotides. The sequenced sample was blood. The receptor comes from a female donor with papillary thyroid cancer or a benign thyroid nodule (not recorded which). Some clones in this sample may be carry-over from other donors' samples. The CDR3 region reads CASSSRGRAYEQYF. At the DNA level, the sequence is TGTGCCAGCAGCTCCAGGGGGCGCGCCTACGAGCAGTACTTC.